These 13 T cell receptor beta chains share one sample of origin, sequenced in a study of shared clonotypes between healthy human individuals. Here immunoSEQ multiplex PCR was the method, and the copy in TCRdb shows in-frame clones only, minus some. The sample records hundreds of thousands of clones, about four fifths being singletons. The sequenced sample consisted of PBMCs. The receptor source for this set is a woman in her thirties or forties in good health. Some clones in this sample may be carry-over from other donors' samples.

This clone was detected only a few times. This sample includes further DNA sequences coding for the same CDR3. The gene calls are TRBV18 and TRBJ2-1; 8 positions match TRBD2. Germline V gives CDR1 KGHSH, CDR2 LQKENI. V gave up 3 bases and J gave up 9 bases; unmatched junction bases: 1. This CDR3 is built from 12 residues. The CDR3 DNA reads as TGTGCCAGCTCACCCGGGAGGGGTGAGCAGTTCTTC. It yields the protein CASSPGRGEQFF.

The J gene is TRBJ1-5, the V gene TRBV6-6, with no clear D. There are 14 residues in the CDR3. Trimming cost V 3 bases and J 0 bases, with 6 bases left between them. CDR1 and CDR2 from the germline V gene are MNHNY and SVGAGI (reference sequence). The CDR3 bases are TGTGCCAGCAGTTATGCGGGTAGCAATCAGCCCCAGCATTTT. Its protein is CASSYAGSNQPQHF.

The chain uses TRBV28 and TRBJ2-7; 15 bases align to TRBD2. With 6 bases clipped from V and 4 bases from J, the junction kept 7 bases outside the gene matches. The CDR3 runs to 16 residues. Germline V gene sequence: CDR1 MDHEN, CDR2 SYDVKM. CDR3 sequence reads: CASSNPGLAGGYEQYF. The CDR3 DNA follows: TGTGCCAGCAGCAACCCGGGACTAGCGGGAGGTTACGAGCAGTACTTC.

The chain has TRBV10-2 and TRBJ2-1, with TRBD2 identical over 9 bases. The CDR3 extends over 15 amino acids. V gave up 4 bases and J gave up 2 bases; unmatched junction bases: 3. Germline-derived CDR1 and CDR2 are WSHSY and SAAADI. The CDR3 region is CASSGPSGTYNEQFF. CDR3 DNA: TGCGCCAGCAGTGGGCCTAGCGGGACCTACAATGAGCAGTTCTTC.

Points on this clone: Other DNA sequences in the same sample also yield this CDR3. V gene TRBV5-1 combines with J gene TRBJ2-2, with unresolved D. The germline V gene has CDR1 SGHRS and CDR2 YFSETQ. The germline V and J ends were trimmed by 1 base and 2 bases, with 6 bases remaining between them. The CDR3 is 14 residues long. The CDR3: CASSLSGNTGELFF. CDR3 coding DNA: TGCGCCAGCAGCTTGTCGGGTAACACCGGGGAGCTGTTTTTT.

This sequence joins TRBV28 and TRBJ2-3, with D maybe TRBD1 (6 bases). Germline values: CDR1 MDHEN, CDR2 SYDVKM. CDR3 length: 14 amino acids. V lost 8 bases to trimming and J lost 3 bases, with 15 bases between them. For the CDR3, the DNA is TGTGCCAGCGAAAGGGCAGGGGAAACAGATACGCAGTATTTT. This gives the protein CASERAGETDTQYF.

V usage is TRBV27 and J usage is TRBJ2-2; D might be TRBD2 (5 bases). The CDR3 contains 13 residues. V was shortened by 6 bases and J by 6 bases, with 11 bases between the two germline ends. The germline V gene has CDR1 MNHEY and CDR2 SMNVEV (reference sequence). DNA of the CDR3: TGTGCCAGCAGGGGGTGGGGAGCCGGGGAGCTGTTTTTT. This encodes CASRGWGAGELFF.

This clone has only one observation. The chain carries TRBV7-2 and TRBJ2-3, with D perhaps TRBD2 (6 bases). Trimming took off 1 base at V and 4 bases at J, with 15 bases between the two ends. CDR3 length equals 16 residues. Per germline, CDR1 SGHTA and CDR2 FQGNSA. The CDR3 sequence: CASSLVLTGVADTQYF. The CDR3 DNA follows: TGTGCCAGCAGCTTAGTCCTGACGGGAGTGGCAGATACGCAGTATTTT.

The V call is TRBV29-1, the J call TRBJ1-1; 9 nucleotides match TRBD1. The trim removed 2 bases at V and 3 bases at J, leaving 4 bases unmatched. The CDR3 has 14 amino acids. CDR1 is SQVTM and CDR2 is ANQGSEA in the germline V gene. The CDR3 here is CSVERDRVDTEAFF. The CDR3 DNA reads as TGCAGCGTTGAACGGGACAGGGTTGACACTGAAGCTTTCTTT.

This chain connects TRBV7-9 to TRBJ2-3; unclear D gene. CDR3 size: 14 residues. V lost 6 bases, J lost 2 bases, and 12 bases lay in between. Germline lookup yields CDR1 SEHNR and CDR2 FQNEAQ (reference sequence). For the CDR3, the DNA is TGTGCCAGCAGTGACGGCGGAACCACAGATACGCAGTATTTT. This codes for CASSDGGTTDTQYF.

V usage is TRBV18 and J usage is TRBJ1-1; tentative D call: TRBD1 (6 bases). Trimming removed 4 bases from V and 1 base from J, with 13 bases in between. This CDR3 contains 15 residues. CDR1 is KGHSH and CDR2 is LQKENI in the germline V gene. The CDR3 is CASSQSGQKNTEAFF. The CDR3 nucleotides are TGTGCCAGCTCACAATCTGGACAGAAGAACACTGAAGCTTTCTTT.

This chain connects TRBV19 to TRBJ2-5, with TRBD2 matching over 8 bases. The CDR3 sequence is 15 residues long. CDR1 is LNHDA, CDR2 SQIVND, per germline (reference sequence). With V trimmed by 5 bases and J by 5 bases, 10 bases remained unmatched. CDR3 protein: CASSPLAGSWETQYF. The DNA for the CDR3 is TGTGCCAGTAGTCCCCTAGCGGGTTCGTGGGAGACCCAGTACTTC.

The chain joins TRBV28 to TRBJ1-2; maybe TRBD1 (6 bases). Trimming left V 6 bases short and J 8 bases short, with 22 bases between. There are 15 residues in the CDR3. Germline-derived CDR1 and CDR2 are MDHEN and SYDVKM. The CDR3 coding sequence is TGTGCCAGCAGCGGACATGACAGGCTCACCCGGGGCTACACCTTC. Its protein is CASSGHDRLTRGYTF.